This TCR delta chain is drawn from a study of gamma-delta T cells after stem cell transplantation (dated by TCRdb to 2016 to 2017). Between the V and J ends, shortened by 0 bases and 1 base respectively, the junction contains 11 bases. Reading the germline V gene gives CDR1 GEAIGNYY and CDR2 EKD. Counted from cysteine to phenylalanine, this CDR3 has 15 amino acids. Only the CDR3 DNA stays, 45 bases, in frame from base 1. In its sample, this clone comes out as hyperexpanded (1% or more). Its antigen remains undetermined. The sample holds no much larger clone one base away, and base qualities are not on file. The method was RT-PCR. The sample was run on an Illumina MiSeq. TCRdb reprocessed the public data with the CATT caller; entries with the same nucleotide sequence were combined afterwards. For this sample the table gives more than 2,000 delta-chain clones, of which approximately 32% were detected only once. The ten largest clones represent roughly 37% of the sample.

The TCR comes from a human donor. It is not recorded whose cells these are; they may come from a transplant donor. Sequencing was performed on gamma-delta T cells. The sequence links TRDV2 to TRDJ1; 5 matching bases give a weak D call of TRDD3. The CDR3 is CACDTLVGSTDKLIF. Read as DNA, the sequence is TGTGCCTGTGACACCCTGGTGGGGAGCACCGATAAACTCATCTTT.